Presented here are 14 T cell receptor beta chains from one specimen sequenced in a study of blood T cell repertoires in COVID-19. Profiling relied on immunoSEQ multiplex PCR, and the TCRdb table lists in-frame clones only, not all of them. The sample yields around 80,000 clones, around four fifths seen once. The sample consisted of peripheral blood. The receptors derive from a human donor in a cohort sampled during active COVID-19.

This rearrangement joins TRBV5-8 to TRBJ2-3, with 10 bases matching TRBD1. This CDR3 spans 16 amino acids. V gave up 4 bases and J gave up 1 base; unmatched junction bases: 6. CDR1 and CDR2 from the germline V gene are SGHTS and YDEGEE. The CDR3 nucleotides are TGTGCCAGCAGCATCGGGACAGGGGAACGCACAGATACGCAGTATTTT. Protein sequence: CASSIGTGERTDTQYF.

CDR3 coding DNA: TGTGCCACCAGCAGAGATAGGGACCGCGGGATAGGAAAACTGTTTTTT. As protein: CATSRDRDRGIGKLFF. J is TRBJ1-4 and V is TRBV15; tentatively, D is TRBD1 (5 bases). The CDR3 runs to 16 residues. CDR1 is LNHNV and CDR2 is YYDKDF in the germline V gene (reference sequence). V lost 0 bases and J 10 bases, leaving 18 bases between the germline ends.

V gene TRBV25-1 combines with J gene TRBJ2-5; TRBD2 is a possible D gene (5 bases). This CDR3 comprises 14 residues. Germline V CDR1 and CDR2: MGHDK, SYGVNS. V was cut by 3 bases and J by 0 bases, with 8 bases left in between. Written as DNA, the CDR3 is TGTGCCAGCAGTGACCCCGGGAACCAAGAGACCCAGTACTTC. Translated, it gives CASSDPGNQETQYF.

The rearrangement links TRBV2 to TRBJ1-5; D remains unclear. The CDR3 consists of 16 residues. Trimming stripped 2 bases from V and 7 bases from J, with 18 bases between. Germline assignment: CDR1 SNHLY and CDR2 FYNNEI. The CDR3 loop reads CASSERAGWAGQPQHF. The CDR3 region has the DNA TGTGCCAGCAGTGAAAGGGCAGGCTGGGCGGGGCAGCCCCAGCATTTT.

The rearrangement uses TRBV5-6 and TRBJ2-7, with TRBD2 matching 9 bases. CDR3 size: 15 residues. Per germline, CDR1 SGHDT and CDR2 YYEEEE. J was trimmed by 5 bases and V by 4 bases; bases with no gene match: 10. This chain's CDR3 is CASSPVGSGRNEQYF. The DNA for the CDR3 is TGTGCCAGCAGCCCAGTGGGTAGCGGGAGAAACGAGCAGTACTTC. Together with reference TRBV5-6 and TRBJ2-7, the CDR3 gives the full variable domain: DAGVTQSPTHLIKTRGQQVTLRCSPKSGHDTVSWYQQALGQGPQFIFQYYEEEERQRGNFPDRFSGHQFPNYSSELNVNALLLGDSALYLCASSPVGSGRNEQYFGPGTRLTVT.

The V and J genes are TRBV14 and TRBJ1-1; a weak D match, TRBD1 (6 bases). This CDR3 has 13 amino acids. V dropped 7 bases and J dropped 10 bases, with 19 bases sitting between them. Germline loops: CDR1 SGHDN, CDR2 FVKESK. Here the CDR3 reads CASTKGGARVAFF. DNA for the CDR3: TGTGCCAGCACCAAGGGGGGGGCGAGGGTAGCTTTCTTT.

This chain uses TRBV4-1 with TRBJ2-2; weak D call: TRBD2 (6 bases). Germline V CDR1 and CDR2: MGHRA, YSYEKL. The V end was cut by 8 bases, the J end by 8 bases, with 18 bases between. There are 14 residues in the CDR3. DNA of the CDR3: TGCGCCAGCGGCGGGACTCTACCCGCGGGGGAGCTGTTTTTT. It is translated as CASGGTLPAGELFF.

V usage is TRBV11-1 and J usage is TRBJ1-1, with no clear D. The CDR3 is made up of 16 amino acids. V was shortened by 0 bases and J by 3 bases, with 14 bases between the two germline ends. Germline CDR1 reads SGHAT; CDR2 reads FQDESV (reference sequence). The CDR3 region is CASSLAPSVGYTEAFF. The CDR3, as DNA: TGTGCCAGCAGCTTAGCGCCATCAGTCGGGTACACTGAAGCTTTCTTT.

The chain joins TRBV7-3 to TRBJ2-1; possibly TRBD1 for D (7 bases). The germline V gene has CDR1 SGHTA and CDR2 FQGTGA. This CDR3 contains 15 residues. V was clipped by 5 bases and J by 7 bases, with 18 bases between them. The CDR3 loop is CASSPGGLRVNEQFF. CDR3 bases: TGTGCCAGCAGCCCAGGGGGGCTACGGGTAAATGAGCAGTTCTTC.

This clone has more than one count but fewer than ten. The J gene is TRBJ1-2, the V gene TRBV7-9; 10 positions agree with TRBD1. J gave up 14 bases and V 5 bases, and 5 bases lay outside the gene matches. This CDR3 has 11 amino acids. CDR1 is SEHNR and CDR2 is FQNEAQ in the germline V gene (reference sequence). The CDR3 coding sequence is TGTGCCAGCAGCAGGGACAGGGGTGAAACCTTC. The encoded protein is CASSRDRGETF. The full variable domain, with the rest looked up from reference TRBV7-9 and TRBJ1-2, is DTGVSQNPRHKITKRGQNVTFRCDPISEHNRLYWYRQTLGQGPEFLTYFQNEAQLEKSRLLSDRFSAERPKGSFSTLEIQRTEQGDSAMYLCASSRDRGETFGSGTRLTVV.

The V call is TRBV4-2, the J call TRBJ2-1, with TRBD1 matching 9 bases. The CDR3 sequence is 17 residues long. Germline V lookup: CDR1 LGHNA, CDR2 YNFKEQ. V trimming: 0 bases; J trimming: 6 bases; junction bases outside the gene matches: 9. As DNA, the CDR3 is TGTGCCAGCAGCCAAGACCGGGGACAGGGCGAAGGCAATGAGCAGTTCTTC. Translated, it gives CASSQDRGQGEGNEQFF.

This chain links TRBV18 with TRBJ1-1, with D uncertain. V was clipped by 1 base and J by 1 base, with 7 bases between them. The CDR3 loop spans 14 amino acids. The germline CDR1 and CDR2 sequences are KGHSH and LQKENI. CDR3 in amino acids: CASSPQAGNTEAFF. The CDR3 bases are TGTGCCAGCTCACCACAAGCAGGGAACACTGAAGCTTTCTTT.

The CDR3: CATSDPRQGRSGELFF. The CDR3 bases are TGTGCCACCAGTGATCCGAGACAGGGGAGGAGCGGGGAGCTGTTTTTT. This rearrangement joins TRBV24-1 to TRBJ2-2; 8 bases align to TRBD1. Germline V gives CDR1 KGHDR, CDR2 SFDVKD. The ends lost 3 bases at V and 7 bases at J; junction bases unmatched: 9. The CDR3 is 16 residues long.

The genes are TRBV11-3 and TRBJ2-3, with 10 bases identical to TRBD2. CDR3 length equals 15 residues. Per the germline V gene, CDR1 is SGHNT and CDR2 is YENEEA. J gave up 7 bases and V 8 bases, and 12 bases lay outside the gene matches. DNA for the CDR3: TGTGCCAGCTTGGGGGGTAGCGGGAGGTCAAATACGCAGTATTTT. Translating it yields CASLGGSGRSNTQYF.